This entry lists 31 T cell receptor beta chains sequenced from one sample in a study of T cell responses to AZD1222 COVID-19 vaccine. The table came from immunoSEQ multiplex PCR; TCRdb's copy has only in-frame clones and leaves some out. The repertoire holds 110,000 to 150,000 clones, with 90% to 95% as singletons. This specimen consisted of peripheral blood, obtained on day 0 of AZD1222 vaccination. The receptors come from an adult in good health.

This rearrangement joins TRBV10-2 to TRBJ2-7; 8 positions match TRBD2. The CDR3 is 17 amino acids. The V gene end was trimmed by 0 bases and the J gene end by 3 bases; junction bases not matched to a gene: 10. CDR1 is WSHSY and CDR2 is SAAADI in the germline V gene. The CDR3 sequence is CASSESVVGLAHYEQYF. CDR3 in DNA: TGCGCCAGCAGTGAGTCGGTAGTCGGACTAGCCCACTACGAGCAGTACTTC.

The V gene is TRBV6-5, the J gene TRBJ2-3, with 7 positions matching TRBD2. V lost 7 bases to trimming and J lost 4 bases; unmatched junction nucleotides: 11. This CDR3 region has 15 residues. Germline-derived CDR1 and CDR2 are MNHEY and SVGAGI. The DNA for the CDR3 is TGTGCCAGCACCGGGAGGAGGGCGCGGGCAGATACGCAGTATTTT. It is translated as CASTGRRARADTQYF.

This chain links TRBV19 with TRBJ1-3; D uncertain. The germline CDR1 and CDR2 sequences are LNHDA and SQIVND (reference sequence). Trimming took off 5 bases at V and 5 bases at J, with 16 bases between the two ends. This CDR3 comprises 15 residues. CDR3 sequence: CASSSLDGIRNTIYF. DNA for the CDR3: TGTGCCAGTAGTTCACTAGACGGTATTCGAAACACCATATATTTT.

The chain carries TRBV5-1 and TRBJ2-7; 8 bases align to TRBD1. Trimming removed 5 bases from V and 3 bases from J; junction bases left unmatched: 10. The V gene's germline CDR1 is SGHRS and CDR2 YFSETQ. CDR3 length: 15 amino acids. The CDR3 DNA follows: TGCGCCAGCAGACCTCAGGACAGGGCCGTCTACGAGCAGTACTTC. It codes for CASRPQDRAVYEQYF.

The chain couples TRBV10-3 to TRBJ2-1, with a possible D match to TRBD1 (6 bases). V dropped 0 bases and J dropped 10 bases, with 10 bases sitting between them. Germline CDR1 is ENHRY and CDR2 is SYGVKD. The CDR3 is 13 residues long. The DNA of the CDR3 is TGTGCCATCAGTGAGTCGGGGGCAGGAGAGCAGTTCTTC. This gives the protein CAISESGAGEQFF.

The chain carries TRBV28 and TRBJ1-1; D perhaps matches TRBD1 (5 bases). The CDR3 contains 15 residues. Germline V gene sequence: CDR1 MDHEN, CDR2 SYDVKM. V lost 3 bases to trimming and J lost 0 bases, with 11 bases between them. The CDR3 sequence is CASSLGGMMNTEAFF. In DNA form, the CDR3 reads TGTGCCAGCAGTTTGGGGGGGATGATGAACACTGAAGCTTTCTTT.

This clone was seen once. The chain recombines TRBV19 with TRBJ2-3; 7 nucleotides agree with TRBD2. The CDR3 spans 15 residues. The ends lost 7 bases at V and 5 bases at J; junction bases unmatched: 12. CDR1 LNHDA and CDR2 SQIVND come from the germline V gene (reference sequence). The CDR3 reads CASTLAEGRGDTQYF. The CDR3 coding sequence is TGTGCCAGTACTCTAGCGGAGGGCCGTGGAGATACGCAGTATTTT.

On this clone: Other DNA sequences of this sample code for an identical CDR3. The genes are TRBV7-2 and TRBJ2-2, with D uncertain. Germline assignment: CDR1 SGHTA and CDR2 FQGNSA. The length of the CDR3 is 13 residues. V gave up 1 base and J gave up 2 bases, with 2 bases separating them. CDR3 region: CASSLDNTGELFF. The CDR3 DNA reads as TGTGCCAGCAGCTTAGATAACACCGGGGAGCTGTTTTTT.

The V call is TRBV9, the J call TRBJ1-2, with D maybe TRBD1 (6 bases). Germline V gene data show CDR1 as SGDLS and CDR2 as YYNGEE. V lost 0 bases, J lost 1 base, and 16 bases lay in between. The CDR3 totals 17 residues. CDR3 residues: CASSVGPGGTLNYGYTF. CDR3 coding DNA: TGTGCCAGCAGCGTAGGGCCCGGCGGGACACTTAACTATGGCTACACCTTC. The whole variable domain, filled in from reference TRBV9 and TRBJ1-2, reads DSGVTQTPKHLITATGQRVTLRCSPRSGDLSVYWYQQSLDQGLQFLIQYYNGEERAKGNILERFSAQQFPDLHSELNLSSLELGDSALYFCASSVGPGGTLNYGYTFGSGTRLTVV.

Comments on this clone: Germline and junction disagree at one end, which may indicate a read error. This chain links TRBV7-9 with TRBJ2-2, with D maybe TRBD1 (5 bases). CDR1 and CDR2 from the germline V gene are SEHNR and FQNEAQ (reference sequence). This CDR3 has 13 amino acids. The CDR3 protein is CASSLLDTGELFF. Written as DNA, the CDR3 is TGTGCCAGCAGCTTATTGGACACCGGAGAGCTGTTTTTT.

The chain links TRBV7-3 to TRBJ2-1, with 8 nucleotides matching TRBD2. The V segment lost 2 bases and the J segment 7 bases; nucleotides outside the gene matches: 4. Germline assignment: CDR1 SGHTA and CDR2 FQGTGA. The CDR3 is 14 amino acids. The CDR3 DNA is TGTGCCAGCAGCTTACGCAGCGGGAGAAATGAGCAGTTCTTC. Its translation: CASSLRSGRNEQFF. Combining the CDR3 with reference TRBV7-3 and TRBJ2-1 gives the whole variable domain GAGVSQTPSNKVTEKGKYVELRCDPISGHTALYWYRQSLGQGPEFLIYFQGTGAADDSGLPNDRFFAVRPEGSVSTLKIQRTERGDSAVYLCASSLRSGRNEQFFGPGTRLTVL.

V and J are TRBV9 and TRBJ2-3; 9 bases line up with TRBD1. The germline V gene encodes CDR1 SGDLS and CDR2 YYNGEE. The CDR3 runs 14 residues. V was pared by 3 bases and J by 3 bases, with 2 bases of the junction left unmatched. As DNA, the CDR3 is TGTGCCAGCAGCGCGGACAGGGGAACAGATACGCAGTATTTT. It is translated as CASSADRGTDTQYF.

The rearrangement uses TRBV23-1 and TRBJ2-7; possible D gene TRBD1, 6 bases. TRBV23-1 is noted as an ORF with a role that remains uncertain. This CDR3 is 17 amino acids long. Trimming took off 3 bases at V and 4 bases at J, with 22 bases between the two ends. CDR3 residues: CASSHTGLHQRSYEQYF. CDR3 bases: TGCGCCAGCAGTCACACAGGGCTACACCAACGATCTTACGAGCAGTACTTC.

The genes are TRBV6-5 and TRBJ2-7, with D unresolved. V was cut by 6 bases and J by 0 bases, with 9 bases left in between. CDR1 and CDR2 (germline): MNHEY, SVGAGI. This CDR3 is built from 13 residues. The DNA for the CDR3 is TGTGCCAGCAGAGCAACCCACTCCTACGAGCAGTACTTC. This gives the protein CASRATHSYEQYF.

CDR3 DNA sequence: TGCGCCAGCAGCCAAGGTCTAGGGGAAGGTGGAAACACCATATATTTT. Its translation: CASSQGLGEGGNTIYF. V and J are TRBV4-1 and TRBJ1-3; D is perhaps TRBD1 (5 bases). The CDR3 contains 16 residues. V lost 1 base to trimming and J lost 3 bases, with 13 bases between them. CDR1 is MGHRA and CDR2 is YSYEKL in the germline V gene.

Here the CDR3 reads CASITGRGSTDTQYF. Here the CDR3 DNA reads TGTGCCAGCATCACAGGCAGGGGAAGCACAGATACGCAGTATTTT. The rearrangement joins TRBV28 to TRBJ2-3, with TRBD1 as a possible D gene (6 bases). This CDR3 has 15 amino acids. The ends were cut back, 7 bases at V and 0 bases at J, with 14 bases in the middle. Germline values: CDR1 MDHEN, CDR2 SYDVKM.

The chain carries TRBV5-4 and TRBJ2-7; D ambiguous. This CDR3 has 14 residues. CDR1 and CDR2 (germline): SGHNT, YYREEE (reference sequence). Trimming removed 7 bases at V and 7 bases at J, with 21 bases between. CDR3 amino acids: CASGRAESYVEQYF. The DNA of the CDR3 is TGTGCCAGCGGTAGGGCAGAATCCTACGTGGAGCAGTACTTC.

This sequence joins TRBV11-2 and TRBJ2-7; 8 positions agree with TRBD2. The junction had 9 bases not matched to a gene; V was cut back by 0 bases and J by 2 bases. The CDR3 is 17 amino acids. CDR1 is SGHAT, CDR2 FQNNGV, per germline. CDR3 sequence (DNA): TGTGCCAGCAGCTTAGATCCTCGGGGGGGTCTACCCTACGAGCAGTACTTC. It yields the protein CASSLDPRGGLPYEQYF.

The J gene is TRBJ1-5, the V gene TRBV12-3 or TRBV12-4, with TRBD1 matching 8 bases. Losses at the gene ends were 5 bases for V and 4 bases for J; bases not matched to a gene: 1. This CDR3 has 13 amino acids. The CDR3 loop reads CASSRTGNQPQHF. The CDR3 region has the DNA TGTGCCAGCAGTCGGACAGGGAATCAGCCCCAGCATTTT.

Remarks on this clone: The junction departs from the called germline gene at one end, perhaps through a read error. The V gene is TRBV27, the J gene TRBJ1-5; tentative D call: TRBD1 (6 bases). The CDR3 is made up of 14 amino acids. Germline V gene data show CDR1 as MNHEY and CDR2 as SMNVEV (reference sequence). The CDR3 DNA reads TGTGCCAGCAGTTTATACGGGGGCAACCAGCCCCAGCATTTT. Translated: CASSLYGGNQPQHF.

The V and J genes are TRBV2 and TRBJ2-7, with 13 bases aligning to TRBD2. J was trimmed by 5 bases and V by 4 bases; bases with no gene match: 14. This CDR3 contains 18 residues. The germline CDR1 and CDR2 sequences are SNHLY and FYNNEI. CDR3 loop: CASSAMTSGRMGNDEQYF. CDR3 DNA: TGTGCCAGCAGTGCCATGACTAGCGGGAGGATGGGAAACGACGAGCAGTACTTC.

V is TRBV19 and J is TRBJ2-2, with D perhaps matching TRBD1 or TRBD2 (6 bases each). The CDR3 has 15 amino acids. Germline values: CDR1 LNHDA, CDR2 SQIVND (reference sequence). The V and J ends lost 8 bases and 6 bases respectively, with 19 bases between them. In nucleotides, the CDR3 is TGTGCCAGTCGTCCTGGGGGGCCGGGGGCCGGGGAGCTGTTTTTT. Amino acids: CASRPGGPGAGELFF.

J is TRBJ2-1 and V is TRBV28; 13 nucleotides align to TRBD2. CDR1 and CDR2 from the germline V gene are MDHEN and SYDVKM. The CDR3 extends over 19 amino acids. Trimming took 6 bases from V and 6 from J; bases not matched to a gene: 17. The CDR3 protein is CASRRTSGGPRLRGNEQFF. DNA of the CDR3: TGTGCCAGCAGGCGGACTAGCGGGGGTCCACGGCTTCGGGGCAATGAGCAGTTCTTC.

The chain combines TRBV19 with TRBJ2-4, with D tentatively TRBD1 (5 bases). CDR3 length equals 18 residues. Germline CDR1 and CDR2: LNHDA and SQIVND (reference sequence). V dropped 6 bases and J dropped 0 bases, with 21 bases sitting between them. The CDR3 DNA is TGTGCCAGTAGCCCCGGTGGGGCAGGAATGCTAGCCAAAAACATTCAGTACTTC. As protein: CASSPGGAGMLAKNIQYF.

The chain employs TRBV6-4 and TRBJ2-7, with 16 bases that match TRBD2. The V gene end was trimmed by 10 bases and the J gene end by 4 bases; junction bases not matched to a gene: 7. CDR1 and CDR2 (germline): MRHNA, SNTAGT. The CDR3 covers 15 residues. Written as DNA, the CDR3 is TGTGCCAAGGGACTAGCGGGAGGGCCCTCATACGAGCAGTACTTC. This encodes CAKGLAGGPSYEQYF.

The rearrangement uses TRBV12-3 or TRBV12-4 and TRBJ2-7, with D possibly matching TRBD1 (5 bases). The CDR3 runs 13 residues. Trimming left V 7 bases short and J 0 bases short, with 10 bases between. In DNA form, the CDR3 reads TGTGCCAGCACCAGGACACCCTCCTACGAGCAGTACTTC. Protein product: CASTRTPSYEQYF.

The chain carries TRBV19 and TRBJ1-2, with a possible D match to TRBD1 (6 bases). The CDR3 has 12 residues. Germline V gene data show CDR1 as LNHDA and CDR2 as SQIVND (reference sequence). V dropped 3 bases and J dropped 5 bases, with 7 bases sitting between them. The DNA for the CDR3 is TGTGCCAGTAGTATGGGACAATATGGCTACACCTTC. It yields the protein CASSMGQYGYTF.

The CDR3 DNA is TGTGCCAGCAGCGGGCTAGGGACAGGGAAGGGCTACACCTTC. It codes for CASSGLGTGKGYTF. This chain links TRBV7-8 with TRBJ1-2; 9 nucleotides agree with TRBD1. Germline assignment: CDR1 SGHVS and CDR2 FQNEAQ. The CDR3 runs to 14 residues. With 5 bases clipped from V and 8 bases from J, the junction kept 9 bases outside the gene matches.

The V gene is TRBV2, the J gene TRBJ1-6, with D possibly TRBD1 on 6 matching bases. V dropped 7 bases and J dropped 10 bases, with 14 bases sitting between them. The V gene's germline CDR1 is SNHLY and CDR2 FYNNEI. The CDR3 consists of 13 residues. CDR3 loop: CASTGDGWSPLHF. DNA for the CDR3: TGTGCCAGCACAGGGGATGGGTGGTCACCCCTCCACTTT.

In this sample, this clone turned up a few times. The chain carries TRBV19 and TRBJ1-1; D ambiguous. The germline V gene encodes CDR1 LNHDA and CDR2 SQIVND (reference sequence). The germline V and J ends were trimmed by 6 bases and 10 bases, with 12 bases remaining between them. This CDR3 region has 11 residues. In DNA, the CDR3 is TGTGCCAGTAGCCCGTCGAATGGAGCTTTCTTT. Amino acid sequence: CASSPSNGAFF.

V usage is TRBV29-1 and J usage is TRBJ2-5; 7 bases line up with TRBD2. J lost 5 bases, V lost 6 bases, and 9 bases had no gene match. Per the germline V gene, CDR1 is SQVTM and CDR2 is ANQGSEA. The CDR3 is 13 amino acids. In nucleotides, the CDR3 is TGCAGCGTCCGGACTTTGGGGGGGGAGACCCAGTACTTC. It yields the protein CSVRTLGGETQYF.